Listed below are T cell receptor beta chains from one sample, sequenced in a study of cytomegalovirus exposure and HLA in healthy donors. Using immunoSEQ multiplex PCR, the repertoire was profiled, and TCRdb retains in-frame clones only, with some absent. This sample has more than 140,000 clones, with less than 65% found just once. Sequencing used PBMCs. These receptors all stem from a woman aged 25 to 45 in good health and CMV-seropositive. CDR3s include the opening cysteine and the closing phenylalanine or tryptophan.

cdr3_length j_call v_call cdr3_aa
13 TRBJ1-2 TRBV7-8 CASSLDGEGGYTF
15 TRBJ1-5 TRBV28 CASNYRGTVDQPQHF
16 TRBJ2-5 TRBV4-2 CASSQVTLAEGRTQYF
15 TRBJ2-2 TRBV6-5 CASRRTDSNTGELFF
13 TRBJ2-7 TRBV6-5 CASSAPTGLEQYF
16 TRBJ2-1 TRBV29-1 CSVTVRTGTLYNEQFF
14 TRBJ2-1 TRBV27 CASNHQAAGGEQFF
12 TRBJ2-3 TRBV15 CATSRDSGTQYF
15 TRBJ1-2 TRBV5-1 CASSLEGQGARGYTF
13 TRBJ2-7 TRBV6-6 CASSGGGIYEQYF
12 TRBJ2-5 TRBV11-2 CASSLSGETQYF
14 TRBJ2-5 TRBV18 CASSPGLLQETQYF
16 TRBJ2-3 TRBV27 CASNPLAGAGPDTQYF
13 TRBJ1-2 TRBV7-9 CASSFSGTDGYTF
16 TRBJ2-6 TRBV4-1 CASSQVYISGANVLTF
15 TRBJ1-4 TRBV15 CATSGPGQYNEKLFF
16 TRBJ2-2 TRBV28 CASSLSTDANTGELFF
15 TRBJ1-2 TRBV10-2 CASSESDRASYGYTF
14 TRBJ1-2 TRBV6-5 CASIGSRGMGGYTF
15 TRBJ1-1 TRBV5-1 CASSTTGAANTEAFF
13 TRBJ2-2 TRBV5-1 CASRTRVTGELFF
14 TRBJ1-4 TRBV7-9 CASSPGLFNEKLFF
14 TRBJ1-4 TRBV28 CASSPPDSSEKLFF
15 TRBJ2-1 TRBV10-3 CAVGLLASTSHEQFF
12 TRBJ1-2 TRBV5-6 CASSLQPYGYTF